This entry features one T cell receptor (beta chain) sequence. These data originate in a study of blood T cell repertoires in COVID-19. Study at large: From the United States, Italy and Spain came samples of acute and convalescent COVID-19. PBMCs, B-cell-depleted T cells, or T cells provided the cDNA or gDNA that made up the material.

Authors' analysis steps: Nucleated cell counts were estimated from reference gene primer amplification. Clones were sequenced by immunoSEQ multiplex PCR, and TCRdb holds only the in-frame ones, with some missing. V, J and clone size reflect that table, while D and trimming were determined from the DNA. This sample has about 170,000 clones; 80% to 85% occur once, and the top ten carry 2.6%. Sequencing was carried out using peripheral blood. This clonotype was sampled from a human donor with acute or convalescent COVID-19. The donor label of this sample is uncertain.

The CDR3 nucleotides read TGTGCCAGTAGTATAGACGACAGTGATTCACCCCTCCACTTT. It specifies CASSIDDSDSPLHF. The chain recombines TRBV19 with TRBJ1-6, with a weak D call TRBD1 (5 bases). Trimming removed 0 bases at V and 8 bases at J, with 8 bases between. Germline V gene lookup returns CDR1 LNHDA and CDR2 SQIVND (reference sequence). The CDR3 totals 14 residues. The entire variable domain, with the rest obtained from reference TRBV19 and TRBJ1-6, is as follows: DGGITQSPKYLFRKEGQNVTLSCEQNLNHDAMYWYRQDPGQGLRLIYYSQIVNDFQKGDIAEGYSVSREKKESFPLTVTSAQKNPTAFYLCASSIDDSDSPLHFGNGTRLTVT.